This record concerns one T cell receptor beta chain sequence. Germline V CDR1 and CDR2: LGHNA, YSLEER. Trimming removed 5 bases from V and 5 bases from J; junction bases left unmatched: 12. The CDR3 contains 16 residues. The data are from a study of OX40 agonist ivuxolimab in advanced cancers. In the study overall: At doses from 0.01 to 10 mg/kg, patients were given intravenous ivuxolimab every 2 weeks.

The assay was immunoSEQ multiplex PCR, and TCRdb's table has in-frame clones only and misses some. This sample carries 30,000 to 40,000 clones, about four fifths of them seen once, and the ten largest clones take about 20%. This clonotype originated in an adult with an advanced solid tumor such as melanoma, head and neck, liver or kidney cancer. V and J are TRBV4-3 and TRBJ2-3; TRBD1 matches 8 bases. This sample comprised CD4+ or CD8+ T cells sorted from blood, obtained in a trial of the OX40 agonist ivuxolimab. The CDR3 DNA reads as TGCGCCAGCAGCAGAGCAGTCCGGACAGGGATAGATACGCAGTATTTT. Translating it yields CASSRAVRTGIDTQYF.